This T cell receptor beta chain was retrieved from a study of T cells in Graves' hyperthyroidism and ophthalmopathy. This clonotype was counted at least ten times. Lactation, pregnancy, other autoimmune disease or uncontrolled infection excluded patients. V was clipped by 5 bases and J by 12 bases; unmatched bases: 10. The germline gives CDR1 MDHEN, CDR2 SYDVKM. The CDR3 sequence is 14 residues long. There were TCR beta CDR3 regions amplified from RNA transcripts. RT-PCR in the first round (using the HTBI primer set) targeted the TCR CDR3. TCRdb re-analysed the multiplex PCR reads in MiXCR, keeping a single row per CDR3 protein. The repertoire holds about 420,000 distinct CDR3 sequences, approximately 14% seen once, with 7.5% to 9% in the top ten.

The sequencing input was blood. V usage is TRBV28 and J usage is TRBJ2-7, with TRBD2 identical over 13 bases. The source of this sequence is a woman aged 18-30 years with Graves' hyperthyroidism. The CDR3 spells CASSPQLAGGPLYF. CDR3 DNA sequence: TGTGCCAGCAGTCCACAACTAGCGGGAGGGCCGCTGTACTTC.